The clone carrying this TCR beta chain was picked up a small number of times. Its target is not known. This specimen comes from a study of T-cell memory formation after mild COVID-19. At the level of the study: Largely donor-specific TCR clusters were found. Findings and caveats of the study: From day 15 to 85, contracting clones were balanced between CD4 and CD8, whereas later expanders leaned toward CD4+. For contracting clones, CD4+ ones sat mainly in CM and EM, CD8+ in EMRA. In pre-infection memory, a portion of responding clones appeared, which suggested that cross-reactive memory joined.

TCRdb analysed the 5' RACE reads with MiXCR anew, one entry per CDR3 protein. The table shows some 440,000 distinct CDR3 sequences, with about 23% occurring only once. There are 15 residues in the CDR3. V lost 1 base and J lost 1, with 10 bases in between. Looked up from germline, CDR1 is SGHVS and CDR2 is FNYEAQ. The gene calls are TRBV7-6 and TRBJ1-2; perhaps TRBD1 as D (5 bases). Material: PBMCs or a T cell subset sorted from them (not recorded which). The TCR was taken from an adult woman who had mild COVID-19 (a few samples of this study predate the infection). Cell type and time point are not known. The CDR3 DNA reads TGTGCCAGCAGCTTAGGGGACCAGGGTAACTATGGCTACACCTTC. Translating gives CASSLGDQGNYGYTF.